This TCR beta chain emerged from a study of molecular identifiers for immune sequencing clone quantification. The overall study: Four portions were sequenced after RNA from roughly 18,000 or 92,000 naive CD8 cells was split five ways in replicates.

This clonotype has a count of ten or more. Antigen: not known. Libraries of bulk TCR were made by previously described methods (with listed TCR primers). TCRdb reprocessed the PCR reads via MiXCR and lists one record per CDR3 protein. The sample comprises some 65,000 distinct CDR3 sequences, roughly 18% of which are singletons, and roughly 1.5% rests with the top ten. The study, taken as a whole, reports: Because of identical TCR molecules sharing a barcode, sizes of highly expanded clones could be underestimated.

Trimming took 1 base from V and 7 from J, leaving 20 bases between them. Germline CDR1 and CDR2: SGHTA and FQGNSA. This CDR3 spans 16 amino acids. Sequencing was carried out using naive CD8+ T cells from blood, with Jurkat cell RNA spiked in. Indicated subset: FACS-sorted CD8+CD4-CCR7+CD45RA+ naive T cells. The chain couples TRBV7-2 to TRBJ2-7, with unresolved D. The sequence was collected from a human donor in good health. Some libraries in this study had Jurkat cell RNA spiked in. Here the CDR3 reads CASSLGSGGRVREQYF. DNA for the CDR3: TGTGCCAGCAGCTTAGGGTCAGGTGGAAGGGTGAGGGAGCAGTACTTC.